This TCR beta chain emerged from a study of cytomegalovirus exposure and HLA in healthy donors. Findings and caveats of the study: Rare sequences made up most TCRs, while some public TCRs were found in many donors. Accounts indicate the classifier identified cytomegalovirus status with strong specificity and sensitivity. Researchers counted about 150 TCR beta chains as cytomegalovirus-associated.

The CDR3 totals 12 residues. Germline assignment: CDR1 LNHDA and CDR2 SQIVND (reference sequence). Trimming removed 5 bases from V and 10 bases from J; junction bases left unmatched: 7. Clones were read by immunoSEQ multiplex PCR, and TCRdb kept only the in-frame ones, dropping some. In the table there are about 360,000 clones, about nine tenths of which are singletons. Comments on this clone: Its antigen is still unknown.

This TCR came from a woman between 18 and 29 years old in good health and CMV-seronegative. The sequenced sample was PBMCs. The chain combines TRBV19 with TRBJ1-1; 7 bases line up with TRBD1. CDR3 region: CASSGTAVSAFF. Here the CDR3 DNA reads TGTGCCAGTAGTGGGACAGCGGTTTCAGCTTTCTTT. Supplemented by reference TRBV19 and TRBJ1-1, the full variable domain reads DGGITQSPKYLFRKEGQNVTLSCEQNLNHDAMYWYRQDPGQGLRLIYYSQIVNDFQKGDIAEGYSVSREKKESFPLTVTSAQKNPTAFYLCASSGTAVSAFFGQGTRLTVV.